This paragraph reports one T cell receptor beta chain. Its target is not known. The V end lost 6 bases, the J end lost 8 bases, and 16 bases lay between the germline ends. Germline V gene lookup returns CDR1 MNHEY and CDR2 SVGAGI. The CDR3 is 14 residues long. The sample belongs to a study of regulatory dendritic cells for organ transplantation. Study-wide results and limits: Of resting T cell subsets, memory CD8+ had the most alloreactive clonotypes.

This table comes from immunoSEQ multiplex PCR, and its TCRdb copy is limited to in-frame clones, with some not included. This table holds 20,000 or so clones, about 85% found once. Sorted subsets were CFSE-labeled and cultured approximately 5 days with allogeneic dendritic cells. Memory T cells were CD45RO+, naive were CD45RA+, sorted by FACS. Material: naive CD4+ T cells from blood cultured with dendritic cells. Sample subset: CD45RA+ naive T cells. The chain is built from TRBV6-5 and TRBJ1-4; unclear D gene. The TCR was taken from a human donor in good health. The CDR3 loop is CASRSTVFGEKLFF. Here the CDR3 DNA reads TGTGCCAGCAGGTCTACGGTATTTGGAGAAAAACTGTTTTTT.